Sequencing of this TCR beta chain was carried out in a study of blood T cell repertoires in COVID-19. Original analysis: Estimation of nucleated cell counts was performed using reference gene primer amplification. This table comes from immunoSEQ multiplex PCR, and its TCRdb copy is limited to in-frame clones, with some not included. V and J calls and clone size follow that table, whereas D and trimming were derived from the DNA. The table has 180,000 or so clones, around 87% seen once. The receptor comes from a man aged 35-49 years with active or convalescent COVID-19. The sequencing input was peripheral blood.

CDR3 DNA: TGTGCCAGCAGTGACAACTACAGGGGCAATCAGCCCCAGCATTTT. It encodes CASSDNYRGNQPQHF. This chain joins TRBV6-4 and TRBJ1-5; possible D gene TRBD1, 6 bases. The CDR3 runs 15 residues. V was pared by 2 bases and J by 2 bases, with 10 bases between. CDR1 is MRHNA, CDR2 SNTAGT, per germline.